A selection of T cell receptor beta chains follows, all from one sample in a study of blood T cell repertoires in COVID-19. The data were produced by immunoSEQ multiplex PCR, yet TCRdb's version contains in-frame clones alone and is incomplete. This table has fewer than 350,000 clones, 75% to 90% appearing once. Sequencing was performed on peripheral blood. These receptor sequences come from a woman younger than 45 who had recovered from COVID-19. The CDR3 runs from the conserved cysteine through the conserved F or W. The D gene is left open where the match is weak. Size is omitted from some rows. Given values are once, few, many or a class for expanded clones.

abundance,d_gene,v_gene,j_gene,CDR3aa,CDR3nt
.,TRBD1,TRBV5-1,TRBJ2-5,CASSSDGTEETQYF,TGCGCCAGCAGCTCGGACGGGACAGAAGAGACCCAGTACTTC
.,.,TRBV2,TRBJ1-5,CASSELSRRLRDQPQHF,TGTGCCAGCAGTGAACTCTCCCGGAGGCTACGTGATCAGCCCCAGCATTTT
.,.,TRBV27,TRBJ1-1,CASSSLQDTEAFF,TGTGCCAGCAGTTCCCTTCAGGACACTGAAGCTTTCTTT
.,.,TRBV4-1,TRBJ2-7,CASSQGGLTYEQYF,TGCGCCAGCAGCCAAGGCGGGCTTACCTACGAGCAGTACTTC
.,TRBD1,TRBV6-4,TRBJ1-1,CASSDRDRGLPFAEAFF,TGTGCCAGCAGTGACCGGGACAGGGGGCTTCCTTTCGCTGAAGCTTTCTTT
.,.,TRBV28,TRBJ2-2,CASARGPRLRGELFF,TGTGCCAGCGCAAGGGGCCCTAGGCTTCGCGGGGAGCTGTTTTTT
.,TRBD1,TRBV27,TRBJ2-7,CASNSWAGGGNEQYF,TGTGCCAGCAACTCGTGGGCAGGGGGCGGGAACGAGCAGTACTTC
.,TRBD1,TRBV3-1/TRBV3-2,TRBJ1-1,CASRNDRGGNTEAFF,TGTGCCAGCCGAAATGACAGGGGCGGGAACACTGAAGCTTTCTTT
.,.,TRBV5-6,TRBJ1-1,CASSHTGPWRTEAFF,TGTGCCAGCAGTCATACAGGGCCGTGGCGCACTGAAGCTTTCTTT
.,TRBD2,TRBV12-5,TRBJ2-1,CASGLVSGTEQFF,TGTGCTAGTGGTTTGGTTAGCGGGACTGAGCAGTTCTTC
.,TRBD2,TRBV28,TRBJ2-1,CASSLPSRSSGNFNEQFF,TGTGCCAGCAGTTTACCCTCGAGGAGTAGCGGGAATTTCAATGAGCAGTTCTTC
once,.,TRBV5-1,TRBJ1-6,CASSFVAGINSPLHF,TGCGCCAGCAGCTTCGTCGCAGGGATTAATTCACCCCTCCACTTT
few,.,TRBV6-2/TRBV6-3,TRBJ2-1,CASSYGEATYNEQFF,TGTGCCAGCAGTTACGGGGAGGCCACCTACAATGAGCAGTTCTTC
.,TRBD2,TRBV27,TRBJ2-7,CASSFSASGSSYEQYF,TGTGCCAGCAGTTTCTCGGCTAGCGGGAGCTCCTACGAGCAGTACTTC
.,.,TRBV5-1,TRBJ1-4,CASSLVTGGEELFF,TGCGCCAGCAGCTTAGTAACGGGGGGTGAGGAACTGTTTTTT
.,.,TRBV19,TRBJ2-6,CASRGGGNSGANVLTF,TGTGCCAGTAGAGGTGGGGGGAACTCTGGGGCCAACGTCCTGACTTTC
.,.,TRBV4-2,TRBJ1-2,CASSQDRGGYTF,TGTGCCAGCAGCCAAGATCGAGGGGGCTACACCTTC
.,TRBD1,TRBV7-2,TRBJ2-2,CASSLEAGGRTGELFF,TGTGCCAGCAGCTTAGAGGCAGGGGGAAGGACCGGGGAGCTGTTTTTT
.,.,TRBV6-5,TRBJ1-2,CASSYGGRAGGYTF,TGTGCCAGCAGTTACGGCGGACGAGCGGGAGGCTACACCTTC
.,.,TRBV7-2,TRBJ1-5,CASSLGREQPQHF,TGTGCCAGCAGCTTAGGGAGGGAACAGCCCCAGCATTTT
.,TRBD1,TRBV9,TRBJ1-4,CASSLTGGSEKLFF,TGTGCCAGCAGCTTGACAGGGGGCAGTGAAAAACTGTTTTTT
.,TRBD2,TRBV5-6,TRBJ2-2,CASSFGASGGTGELFF,TGTGCCAGCAGCTTTGGGGCTAGCGGGGGCACCGGGGAGCTGTTTTTT
.,.,TRBV27,TRBJ2-1,CASQLLGSYNEQFF,TGTGCCAGCCAACTATTGGGCTCCTACAATGAGCAGTTCTTC
.,TRBD1,TRBV4-1,TRBJ2-1,CASSQLFGQGAGNEQFF,TGCGCCAGCAGCCAACTATTCGGACAGGGGGCTGGCAATGAGCAGTTCTTC
once,.,TRBV6-5,TRBJ2-7,CASTPTGKSYEQYF,TGTGCCAGCACCCCGACAGGAAAGTCCTACGAGCAGTACTTC
.,TRBD2,TRBV18,TRBJ2-3,CASSPGLAGSTDTQYF,TGTGCCAGCTCACCTGGACTAGCGGGGAGCACAGATACGCAGTATTTT
once,TRBD2,TRBV9,TRBJ2-2,CASSRAGGGPGELFF,TGTGCCAGCAGCCGAGCGGGAGGGGGTCCCGGGGAGCTGTTTTTT
.,.,TRBV9,TRBJ1-2,CASSVMARSNYGYTF,TGTGCCAGCAGCGTTATGGCAAGATCTAACTATGGCTACACCTTC
.,.,TRBV30,TRBJ1-3,CAWRLRGTGNTIYF,TGTGCCTGGAGGCTCAGGGGAACTGGAAACACCATATATTTT
few,TRBD1,TRBV18,TRBJ2-2,CASSPYRGRIGELFF,TGTGCCAGCTCACCCTACAGGGGGCGGATCGGGGAGCTGTTTTTT
.,TRBD1,TRBV7-2,TRBJ1-3,CASSLETGKGWNTIYF,TGTGCCAGCAGCTTAGAGACAGGGAAAGGTTGGAACACCATATATTTT
.,TRBD2,TRBV11-1,TRBJ2-5,CASSFEGGAETQYF,TGTGCCAGCAGCTTTGAGGGAGGGGCGGAGACCCAGTACTTC
.,TRBD1,TRBV19,TRBJ1-4,CASTERDRGSEKLFF,TGTGCCAGTACGGAGCGGGACAGGGGAAGCGAAAAACTGTTTTTT
.,TRBD1,TRBV6-1,TRBJ2-4,CASSEQGVQGGSDIQYF,TGTGCCAGCAGTGAACAGGGGGTTCAGGGTGGTTCGGACATTCAGTACTTC
.,TRBD2,TRBV10-3,TRBJ2-7,CAISEPQREGSYEQYF,TGTGCCATCAGTGAGCCTCAGCGGGAGGGGTCCTACGAGCAGTACTTC
.,TRBD2,TRBV2,TRBJ2-3,CASRLGLAGNTDTQYF,TGTGCCAGCAGGCTAGGACTAGCGGGCAACACAGATACGCAGTATTTT
.,.,TRBV9,TRBJ2-5,CASSVDPDGKTQYF,TGTGCCAGCAGCGTAGATCCCGATGGCAAGACCCAGTACTTC
.,TRBD2,TRBV27,TRBJ2-7,CASSIIAGAYEQYF,TGTGCCAGCAGCATTATAGCGGGGGCCTACGAGCAGTACTTC
.,.,TRBV19,TRBJ1-2,CASSIDIPGYGYTF,TGTGCCAGTAGTATAGACATCCCGGGCTATGGCTACACCTTC
.,TRBD2,TRBV6-5,TRBJ2-5,CASSPSGGRAETQYF,TGTGCCAGCAGCCCCTCTGGCGGGAGGGCGGAGACCCAGTACTTC
.,TRBD2,TRBV11-3,TRBJ2-1,CASSFSGRGYNEQFF,TGTGCCAGCAGCTTTAGCGGGAGAGGGTACAATGAGCAGTTCTTC